This T cell receptor beta chain was sequenced in a study of STAT5B mutations in CD4+ large granular lymphocyte leukemia. Deletions cut 6 bases from V and 10 bases from J, with 16 bases between. Germline V gene sequence: CDR1 SNHLY, CDR2 FYNNEI. The CDR3 is 13 amino acids. The protocol was immunoSEQ multiplex PCR, while the TCRdb copy is restricted to in-frame clones and leaves out a portion. The repertoire holds 30,000 to 40,000 clones, 69% seen once, with 2.5% to 3% in the top ten. As regards this clone: As yet, its antigen is unknown.

Study-wide results and limits: No patients shared main leukemic clonotypes, though roughly 27% appeared at low frequency elsewhere.

The sample consisted of CD4+ T cells from blood buffy coats. This clonotype was sampled from a human donor in good health. The chain recombines TRBV2 with TRBJ2-1; the D call may be TRBD1 or TRBD2 (6 bases each). In nucleotides, the CDR3 is TGTGCCAGCAGCGAGTGGGGGGCTTCCGAGCAGTTCTTC. It translates to CASSEWGASEQFF. The full variable domain, with the rest looked up from reference TRBV2 and TRBJ2-1, is EPEVTQTPSHQVTQMGQEVILRCVPISNHLYFYWYRQILGQKVEFLVSFYNNEISEKSEIFDDQFSVERPDGSNFTLKIRSTKLEDSAMYFCASSEWGASEQFFGPGTRLTVL.